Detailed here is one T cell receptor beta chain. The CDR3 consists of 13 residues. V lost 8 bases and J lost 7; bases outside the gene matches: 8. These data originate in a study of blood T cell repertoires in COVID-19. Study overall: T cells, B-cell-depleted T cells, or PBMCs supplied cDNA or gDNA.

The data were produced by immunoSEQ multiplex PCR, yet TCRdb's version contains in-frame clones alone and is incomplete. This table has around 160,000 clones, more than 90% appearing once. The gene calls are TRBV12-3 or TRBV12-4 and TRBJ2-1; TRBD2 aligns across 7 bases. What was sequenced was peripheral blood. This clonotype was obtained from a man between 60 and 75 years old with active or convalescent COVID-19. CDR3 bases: TGTGCCAGCGGTGGGAGGGCCGGGAATGAGCAGTTCTTC. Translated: CASGGRAGNEQFF.